A selection of T cell receptor beta chains follows, all from one sample in a study of shared clonotypes between healthy human individuals. TCRdb's table, derived via immunoSEQ multiplex PCR, lists solely in-frame clones and lacks some. The sample holds over a million clones, about 84% seen once. Sequences were obtained from memory CD4+ T cells from PBMCs. The receptors stem from a man aged 18 to 35 in good health. Some clones in this sample may be carry-over from other donors' samples. CDR3s include the opening cysteine and the closing phenylalanine or tryptophan. Each record gives: V gene, J gene, CDR3 protein.

v_gene: TRBV30
j_gene: TRBJ2-7
CDR3aa: CAWRSFFSYEQYF

v_gene: TRBV5-1
j_gene: TRBJ1-2
CDR3aa: CASRGGQVGGYTF

v_gene: TRBV2
j_gene: TRBJ2-2
CDR3aa: CASSGSLGTRSSGELFF

v_gene: TRBV7-9
j_gene: TRBJ2-3
CDR3aa: CASSFPLSDTQYF

v_gene: TRBV27
j_gene: TRBJ1-5
CDR3aa: CASSFGGNNQPQHF

v_gene: TRBV11-1
j_gene: TRBJ1-1
CDR3aa: CASSLRGQKNTEAFF

v_gene: TRBV5-1
j_gene: TRBJ1-1
CDR3aa: CASSLGGPSEAFF

v_gene: TRBV10-1
j_gene: TRBJ2-7
CDR3aa: CASSEGPGTEISCEQYF

v_gene: TRBV11-2
j_gene: TRBJ2-7
CDR3aa: CASSPRGQDSYEQYF

v_gene: TRBV6-6
j_gene: TRBJ1-5
CDR3aa: CASSYSTFIGNQPQHF

v_gene: TRBV7-2
j_gene: TRBJ2-5
CDR3aa: CASRGGKKTQYF

v_gene: TRBV28
j_gene: TRBJ1-4
CDR3aa: CASSLLRDSRNEKLFF

v_gene: TRBV11-2
j_gene: TRBJ2-7
CDR3aa: CASSPLRPYEQYF

v_gene: TRBV19
j_gene: TRBJ2-2
CDR3aa: CASSILTSGNPGELFF

v_gene: TRBV5-5
j_gene: TRBJ2-1
CDR3aa: CASSLLAEELRDEQFF

v_gene: TRBV7-3
j_gene: TRBJ2-2
CDR3aa: CASSSTGFAGELFF

v_gene: TRBV19
j_gene: TRBJ2-7
CDR3aa: CASSTRTGSYEQYF

v_gene: TRBV11-2
j_gene: TRBJ2-7
CDR3aa: CASSLDSQGRYEQYF

v_gene: TRBV10-3
j_gene: TRBJ2-3
CDR3aa: CAISGSREADTQYF

v_gene: TRBV28
j_gene: TRBJ1-1
CDR3aa: CASRTGDKAFF

v_gene: TRBV29-1
j_gene: TRBJ1-2
CDR3aa: CSVDGQKNYGYTF

v_gene: TRBV6-5
j_gene: TRBJ1-1
CDR3aa: CASRLIIGNTEAFF

v_gene: TRBV6-5
j_gene: TRBJ2-7
CDR3aa: CASRVGSGSYEQYF

v_gene: TRBV7-2
j_gene: TRBJ1-1
CDR3aa: CASRQGGAGGRAFF

v_gene: TRBV9
j_gene: TRBJ1-2
CDR3aa: CASSVDGTDLGGYTF

v_gene: TRBV5-1
j_gene: TRBJ2-7
CDR3aa: CASGTAVAGAGEQYF

v_gene: TRBV5-1
j_gene: TRBJ2-3
CDR3aa: CASSRTSGSADTQYF

v_gene: TRBV28
j_gene: TRBJ1-5
CDR3aa: CASSWVLNQPQHF

v_gene: TRBV4-3
j_gene: TRBJ1-2
CDR3aa: CASSPGQDRGNYGYTF

v_gene: TRBV5-5
j_gene: TRBJ1-1
CDR3aa: CASSLIGNTEAFF

v_gene: TRBV7-2
j_gene: TRBJ2-1
CDR3aa: CASSFDSGSYNEQFF

v_gene: TRBV4-2
j_gene: TRBJ1-4
CDR3aa: CASSRPGGGTNEKLFF

v_gene: TRBV4-1
j_gene: TRBJ1-3
CDR3aa: CASSQAPSGNTIYF

v_gene: TRBV28
j_gene: TRBJ2-7
CDR3aa: CASSSTGGDPHEQYF

v_gene: TRBV7-9
j_gene: TRBJ2-1
CDR3aa: CASSRGQGARNEQFF

v_gene: TRBV18
j_gene: TRBJ1-5
CDR3aa: CASSPNSGGALGQPQHF

v_gene: TRBV15
j_gene: TRBJ1-1
CDR3aa: CATSRDRVGSAFF